This T cell receptor (beta chain) was recorded in a study of cytomegalovirus exposure and HLA in healthy donors. In the case of this clone: Its antigen is not identified.

V shed 4 bases and J shed 4 bases, with 16 bases lying between them. CDR1 SGHTA and CDR2 FQGNSA come from the germline V gene. The CDR3 is 15 residues long. Whole-study results and caveats: In vitro, three CMV-associated chains proved specific for CMV antigens.

Use of 60 Vbeta and 13 Jbeta primers characterized the PCR. The assay was immunoSEQ multiplex PCR, and TCRdb's table has in-frame clones only and misses some. Its clone listing holds over 45,000 clones. The source of this sequence is a woman in her thirties or forties in good health and CMV-seronegative. The chain joins TRBV7-2 to TRBJ2-5, with D possibly matching TRBD2 (6 bases). Specimen: PBMCs. In DNA form, the CDR3 reads TGTGCCAGCAGCTGGGTAGCGGCGGGTGCAGAGACCCAGTACTTC. Protein: CASSWVAAGAETQYF. Together with reference TRBV7-2 and TRBJ2-5, the CDR3 gives the full variable domain: GAGVSQSPSNKVTEKGKDVELRCDPISGHTALYWYRQSLGQGLEFLIYFQGNSAPDKSGLPSDRFSAERTGGSVSTLTIQRTQQEDSAVYLCASSWVAAGAETQYFGPGTRLLVL.